This T cell receptor beta chain comes out of a study of T cells after yellow fever vaccination. General observations from the study: The booster response re-showed most primary clones: 96% CD4, about 89% CD8.

This clonotype has ten or more counts. Its antigen is still unknown. One entry per CDR3 protein results from TCRdb running MiXCR on the 5' RACE reads. The data hold under 300,000 distinct CDR3 sequences, with over 6.5% observed a single time. V trimming: 4 bases; J trimming: 3 bases; junction bases outside the gene matches: 3. CDR1 is SGHRS and CDR2 is YFSETQ in the germline V gene. CDR3 length equals 14 residues. The sample here was CD4+ T cells sorted from PBMCs, taken on the day of the yellow fever booster vaccination. The genes are TRBV5-1 and TRBJ2-1, with TRBD2 matching 8 bases. This receptor was identified in a man in his thirties or forties who received the YFV17D yellow fever vaccine. CDR3 sequence (DNA): TGCGCCAGCAGCCTCGGGACTAGCTACAATGAGCAGTTCTTC. It translates to CASSLGTSYNEQFF.